Only a few counts were recorded for the clone carrying this T cell receptor (beta chain). Its antigen is not identified. The source of the sample is a study of CD8 T cells in ankylosing spondylitis. Findings of the study overall: What appeared characteristic of ankylosing spondylitis blood was a TCR beta motif of several highly homologous variants. CD8+ cells made up the disease-linked clones, which were relatively rare in peripheral blood. Earlier reports found some motif variants in synovial fluid and blood in reactive arthritis. As reported, disease-linked clones showed significant enrichment in matched ankylosing spondylitis synovial fluid.

V shed 5 bases and J shed 3 bases, with 9 bases lying between them. CDR3 size: 13 residues. Germline V gene lookup returns CDR1 SGHAT and CDR2 FQNNGV. Quantitative 5'-RACE with molecular barcodes generated TCR beta libraries. Via MiXCR, TCRdb re-called the 5' RACE reads, giving one row per CDR3 protein. The sample lists 200,000 to 250,000 distinct CDR3 sequences, about 18% seen once, with under 45% in the top ten. This receptor was taken from a male donor with ankylosing spondylitis. Sequenced material: blood, either unsorted or a sorted T cell fraction (not recorded which). This sequence joins TRBV11-2 and TRBJ2-3; unclear D gene. CDR3 protein: CASSPAPTDTQYF. Written as DNA, the CDR3 is TGTGCCAGCAGCCCAGCTCCAACAGATACGCAGTATTTT.